The present entry profiles one T cell receptor (beta chain) with its context. With 5 bases clipped from V and 2 bases from J, the junction kept 5 bases outside the gene matches. CDR3 length: 15 residues. The germline gives CDR1 KGHDR, CDR2 SFDVKD. Original processing notes: Estimation of nucleated cell counts was performed using reference gene primer amplification. Generated by immunoSEQ multiplex PCR, the TCRdb table keeps only in-frame clones and is missing some. V and J calls plus clone size are reproduced from that table; the DNA served to infer D and trimming. The table has fewer than 350,000 clones, just under 85% seen once. These data belong to a study of blood T cell repertoires in COVID-19. In the study overall: Material from acute and convalescent COVID-19 was sourced from the United States, Italy and Spain. The cDNA or gDNA used as material had been derived from T cells, B-cell-depleted T cells, or PBMCs.

The clonotype comes from a woman aged 50 to 60 with active or convalescent COVID-19. Input material: peripheral blood. The chain employs TRBV24-1 and TRBJ2-7; TRBD2 matches 10 bases. CDR3 loop: CATSAGLAPTYEQYF. Here the CDR3 DNA reads TGTGCCACCAGTGCGGGACTAGCGCCTACCTACGAGCAGTACTTC.